This is a list of T cell receptor beta chains from one sample in a study of shared clonotypes between healthy human individuals. Sequencing was performed with immunoSEQ multiplex PCR; in TCRdb, only in-frame clones are kept and a portion is missing. The sample has about 680,000 clones, 73% seen once. The sample was memory CD4+ T cells sorted from blood. The receptors were gathered from a woman aged 25 to 39 in good health. Each CDR3 is given with its conserved first and last residue. Each record gives: V gene, D gene, J gene, clone size, CDR3 DNA, CDR3 protein. D genes are given only for firm matches. Clone size appears in some rows only: once, few, many, or a class for an expanded clone.

>TRBV6-6|-|TRBJ2-5|-
TGTGCCAGCAGCTCCTACGGGACGGGAGAGACCCAGTACTTC
CASSSYGTGETQYF
>TRBV10-3|-|TRBJ1-1|-
TGTGCCATCAGTGTGGGTCCGGGGGACACTGAAGCTTTCTTT
CAISVGPGDTEAFF
>TRBV11-2|-|TRBJ2-7|few
TGTGCCAGCAGCCAACAAGGGGATAGCTACGAGCAGTACTTC
CASSQQGDSYEQYF
>TRBV5-6|-|TRBJ1-2|-
TGTGCCAGCAGCTTGGATAGGGAAGGGGAAGTTGGCTACACCTTC
CASSLDREGEVGYTF
>TRBV7-9|-|TRBJ1-5|-
TGTGCCAGCAGCTTAGCGGGGTCCGGGGATAATCAGCCCCAGCATTTT
CASSLAGSGDNQPQHF
>TRBV9|-|TRBJ2-5|-
TGTGCCAGCAGCGCGTTAACAGGTGACCAAGAGACCCAGTACTTC
CASSALTGDQETQYF
>TRBV11-2|TRBD2|TRBJ2-3|-
TGTGCCAGCAGCCGATCTAGCGGGAGGGCCTCGGGCACAGATACGCAGTATTTT
CASSRSSGRASGTDTQYF
>TRBV5-6|-|TRBJ2-1|-
TGTGCCAGCAGCTTGTATTCTGGATCCTACAATGAGCAGTTCTTC
CASSLYSGSYNEQFF
>TRBV11-2|-|TRBJ2-7|-
TGTGCCAGCAGCGAAATCCTTGCGGTGGGGGAGCAGTACTTC
CASSEILAVGEQYF
>TRBV6-1|-|TRBJ2-1|-
TGTGCCAGCAGTATCGACGCGTTAGTTTTTAATGAGCAGTTCTTC
CASSIDALVFNEQFF
>TRBV29-1|-|TRBJ2-6|-
TGCAGCGTTAGCTCTGGGGCCAACGTCCTGACTTTC
CSVSSGANVLTF
>TRBV7-9|-|TRBJ1-2|-
TGTGCCAGCAGCTTAGAGGTCGCAGTCTATGGCTACACCTTC
CASSLEVAVYGYTF
>TRBV4-1|TRBD2|TRBJ2-2|-
TGCGCCAGCAGCCCTATGGTAGCGGGAGTAAACACCGGGGAGCTGTTTTTT
CASSPMVAGVNTGELFF
>TRBV5-1|-|TRBJ1-1|-
TGCGCCAGCAGCGAGGGCACCGAAAACACTGAAGCTTTCTTT
CASSEGTENTEAFF
>TRBV28|TRBD2|TRBJ2-2|-
TGTGCCAGCAGTTTTAGGAGCGGGACTTACACCGGGGAGCTGTTTTTT
CASSFRSGTYTGELFF
>TRBV9|TRBD2|TRBJ2-5|-
TGTGCCAGCAGCGTCCTAGCGGGGGTCAGTGCGGAGACCCAGTACTTC
CASSVLAGVSAETQYF
>TRBV2|TRBD2|TRBJ2-3|-
TGTGCCAGCTGCGGGAGCCCCACAGATACGCAGTATTTT
CASCGSPTDTQYF
>TRBV19|-|TRBJ1-2|few
TGTGCCAGTAGTATCCCGTTTTCGGGAGAGGATGGCTACACCTTC
CASSIPFSGEDGYTF
>TRBV28|TRBD1|TRBJ2-1|-
TGTGCCAGCAGTATAGGGACAGGGGTCATCAATGAGCAGTTCTTC
CASSIGTGVINEQFF
>TRBV7-2|-|TRBJ2-6|-
TGTGCCAGCACCCCACGGGGTGTTCCCCGTTCTGGGGCCAACGTCCTGACTTTC
CASTPRGVPRSGANVLTF
>TRBV6-5|-|TRBJ2-7|-
TGTGCCAGCAGTTACTCGAGCTACCCACAACCGTCTGAGCAGTACTTC
CASSYSSYPQPSEQYF
>TRBV29-1|TRBD1|TRBJ2-3|-
TGCAGCGTCCGACAGGGGACTAGCACAGATACGCAGTATTTT
CSVRQGTSTDTQYF
>TRBV10-2|-|TRBJ1-1|once
TGCGCCACCCCCCGAAGGAAAGGGGACACTGAAGCTTTCTTT
CATPRRKGDTEAFF
>TRBV25-1|TRBD2|TRBJ2-3|once
TGTGCCAGCAGTGACCAAAGCGGGATAGGCACAGATACGCAGTATTTT
CASSDQSGIGTDTQYF
>TRBV7-8|TRBD2|TRBJ2-1|-
TGTGCCAGCAGCAGCGGGAGCTCCTACAATGAGCAGTTCTTC
CASSSGSSYNEQFF
>TRBV5-1|-|TRBJ2-2|-
TGCGCCAGCAGCTTGGACGCCCGCACCGGGGAGCTGTTTTTT
CASSLDARTGELFF
>TRBV19|-|TRBJ2-1|-
TGTGCCAGCACCCCTGGGCAGCGGTTGTACAATGAGCAGTTCTTC
CASTPGQRLYNEQFF
>TRBV7-3|-|TRBJ2-2|once
TGTGCCAGCAGCTTAATGCCTGAGTCGACCGGGGAGCTGTTTTTT
CASSLMPESTGELFF
>TRBV11-3|TRBD2|TRBJ2-1|-
TGTGCCAGCAGCTTAGATACTAGCGGCCACAATGAGCAGTTCTTC
CASSLDTSGHNEQFF
>TRBV5-1|-|TRBJ2-7|-
TGCGCCAGCAGCTCCGCCCCAGGGTACGAGCAGTACTTC
CASSSAPGYEQYF
>TRBV18|TRBD1|TRBJ2-3|-
TGTGCCAGCTCACTGGGACAGGGTTCAGATACGCAGTATTTT
CASSLGQGSDTQYF
>TRBV19|TRBD2|TRBJ2-1|-
TGTGCCAGTATGGCTAGCGGGGTCAATGAGCAGTTCTTC
CASMASGVNEQFF
>TRBV29-1|TRBD1|TRBJ2-7|-
TGCAGCGTTGCACAGGGGTTCTACGAGCAGTACTTC
CSVAQGFYEQYF
>TRBV28|-|TRBJ1-4|-
TGTGCCAGCAGGGGACCGATTAATGAAAAACTGTTTTTT
CASRGPINEKLFF
>TRBV7-2|TRBD1|TRBJ2-7|-
TGTGCCAGCAGCTCGACAGGGGGCCCCTACGAGCAGTACTTC
CASSSTGGPYEQYF
>TRBV5-1|TRBD1|TRBJ1-3|-
TGCGCCAGCAGCTTGACAGGGGTATTTGGAAACACCATATATTTT
CASSLTGVFGNTIYF
>TRBV6-1|-|TRBJ2-2|-
TGTGCCACACGGCCCCAGACCGGGGAGCTGTTTTTT
CATRPQTGELFF
>TRBV10-3|TRBD1|TRBJ1-1|-
TGTGCCATCAGTGACTCGGACAGGGGGCGACCCGGGGCTTTCTTT
CAISDSDRGRPGAFF
>TRBV9|-|TRBJ1-1|-
TGTGCCAGCAGCGTAGCACCGAACACTGAAGCTTTCTTT
CASSVAPNTEAFF
>TRBV28|-|TRBJ2-1|few
TGTGCCAGCAGTCTCCTGGCGGACAGCTCGTGGGTCTTC
CASSLLADSSWVF
>TRBV19|-|TRBJ1-1|-
TGTGCCAGTAGTATAAGTAGAGGGGCGGATGAAGCTTTCTTT
CASSISRGADEAFF
>TRBV5-1|TRBD2|TRBJ2-1|once
TGCGCCAGCAGCTTGGTGGCTAGCGGTAATGAGCAGTTCTTC
CASSLVASGNEQFF